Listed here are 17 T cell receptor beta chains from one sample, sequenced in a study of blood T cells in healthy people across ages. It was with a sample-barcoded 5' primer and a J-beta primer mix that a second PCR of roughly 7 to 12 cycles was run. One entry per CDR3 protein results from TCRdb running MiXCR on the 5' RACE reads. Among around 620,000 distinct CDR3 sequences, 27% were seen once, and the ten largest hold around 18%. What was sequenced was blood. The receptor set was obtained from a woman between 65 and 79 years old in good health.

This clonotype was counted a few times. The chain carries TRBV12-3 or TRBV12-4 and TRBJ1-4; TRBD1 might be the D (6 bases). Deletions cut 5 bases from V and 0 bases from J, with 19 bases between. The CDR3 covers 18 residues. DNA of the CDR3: TGTGCCAGCAGTGGAAGCGCAGGGGACTATGCAACTAATGAAAAACTGTTTTTT. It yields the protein CASSGSAGDYATNEKLFF.

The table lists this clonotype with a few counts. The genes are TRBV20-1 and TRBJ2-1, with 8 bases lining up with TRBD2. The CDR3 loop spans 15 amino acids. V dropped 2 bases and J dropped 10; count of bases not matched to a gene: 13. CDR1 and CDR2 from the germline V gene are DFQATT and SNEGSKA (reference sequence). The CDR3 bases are TGCAGTGCTAGATTGTTAGCGGGGCCACAGGACGAGCAGTTCTTC. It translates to CSARLLAGPQDEQFF.

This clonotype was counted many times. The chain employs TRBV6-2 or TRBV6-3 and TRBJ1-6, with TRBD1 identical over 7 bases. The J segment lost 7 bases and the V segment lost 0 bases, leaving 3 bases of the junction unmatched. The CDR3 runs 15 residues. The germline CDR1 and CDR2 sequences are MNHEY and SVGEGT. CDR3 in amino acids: CASSYSTGRNSPLHF. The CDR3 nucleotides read TGTGCCAGCAGTTACTCGACAGGGCGAAATTCACCCCTCCACTTT.

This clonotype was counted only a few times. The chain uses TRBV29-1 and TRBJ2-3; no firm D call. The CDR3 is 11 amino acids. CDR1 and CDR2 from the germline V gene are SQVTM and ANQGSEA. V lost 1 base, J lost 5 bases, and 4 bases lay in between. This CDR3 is CSVEGRDTQYF. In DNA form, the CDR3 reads TGCAGCGTTGAAGGGCGAGATACGCAGTATTTT.

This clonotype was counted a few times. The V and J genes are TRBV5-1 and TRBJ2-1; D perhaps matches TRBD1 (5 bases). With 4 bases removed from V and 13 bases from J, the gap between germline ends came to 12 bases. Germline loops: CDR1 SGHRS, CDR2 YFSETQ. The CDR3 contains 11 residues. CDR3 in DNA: TGCGCCAGCAGCCCCGACAGAACCCAGTTCTTC. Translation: CASSPDRTQFF.

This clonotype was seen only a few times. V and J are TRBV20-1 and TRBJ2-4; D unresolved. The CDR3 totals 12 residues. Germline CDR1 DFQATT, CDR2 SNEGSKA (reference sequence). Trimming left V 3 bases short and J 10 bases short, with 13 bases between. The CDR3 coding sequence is TGCAGTGCTAGCTTCCTCGCGAGTATTCAGTACTTC. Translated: CSASFLASIQYF.

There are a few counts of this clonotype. DNA of the CDR3: TGTGCCAGCAGCTTATACACAGCTCGGAGTGAAAAACTGTTTTTT. Protein product: CASSLYTARSEKLFF. The gene calls are TRBV11-2 and TRBJ1-4, with D unclear. The ends were cut back, 2 bases at V and 7 bases at J, with 14 bases in the middle. The CDR3 consists of 15 residues. Germline assignment: CDR1 SGHAT and CDR2 FQNNGV.

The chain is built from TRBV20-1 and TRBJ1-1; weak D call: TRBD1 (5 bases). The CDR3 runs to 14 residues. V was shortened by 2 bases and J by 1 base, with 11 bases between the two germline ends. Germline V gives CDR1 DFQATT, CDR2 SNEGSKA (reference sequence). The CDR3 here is CSARSGGWNTEAFF. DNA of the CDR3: TGCAGTGCTAGATCGGGGGGGTGGAACACTGAAGCTTTCTTT.

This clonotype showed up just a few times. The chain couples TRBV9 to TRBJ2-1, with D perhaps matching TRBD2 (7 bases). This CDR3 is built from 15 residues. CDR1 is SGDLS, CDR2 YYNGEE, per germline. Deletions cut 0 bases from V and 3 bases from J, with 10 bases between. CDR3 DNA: TGTGCCAGCAGCGTAGGCGGGGGCGTCTACAATGAGCAGTTCTTC. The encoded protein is CASSVGGGVYNEQFF. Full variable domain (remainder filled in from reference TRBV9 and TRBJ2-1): DSGVTQTPKHLITATGQRVTLRCSPRSGDLSVYWYQQSLDQGLQFLIQYYNGEERAKGNILERFSAQQFPDLHSELNLSSLELGDSALYFCASSVGGGVYNEQFFGPGTRLTVL.

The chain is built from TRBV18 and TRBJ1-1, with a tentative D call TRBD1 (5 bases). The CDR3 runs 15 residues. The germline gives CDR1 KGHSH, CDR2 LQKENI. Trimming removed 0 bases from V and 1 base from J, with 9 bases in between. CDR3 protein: CASSPPLGGNTEAFF. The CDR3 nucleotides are TGTGCCAGCTCACCACCGCTTGGGGGGAACACTGAAGCTTTCTTT.

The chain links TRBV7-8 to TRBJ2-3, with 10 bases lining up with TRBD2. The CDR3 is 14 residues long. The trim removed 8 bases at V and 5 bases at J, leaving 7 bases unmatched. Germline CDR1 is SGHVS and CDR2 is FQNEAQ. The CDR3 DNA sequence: TGTGCCAGCCTCGGAATAGCGGGGGGAGATACGCAGTATTTT. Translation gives CASLGIAGGDTQYF. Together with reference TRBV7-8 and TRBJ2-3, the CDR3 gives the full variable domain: GAGVSQSPRYKVAKRGQDVALRCDPISGHVSLFWYQQALGQGPEFLTYFQNEAQLDKSGLPSDRFFAERPEGSVSTLKIQRTQQEDSAVYLCASLGIAGGDTQYFGPGTRLTVL.

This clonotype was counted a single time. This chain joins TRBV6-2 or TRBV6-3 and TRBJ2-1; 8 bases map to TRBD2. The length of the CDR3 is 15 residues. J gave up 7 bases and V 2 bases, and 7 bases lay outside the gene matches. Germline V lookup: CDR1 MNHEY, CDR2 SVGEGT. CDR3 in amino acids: CASSYGGGRRNEQFF. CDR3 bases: TGTGCCAGCAGTTACGGCGGGGGGAGGAGGAATGAGCAGTTCTTC.

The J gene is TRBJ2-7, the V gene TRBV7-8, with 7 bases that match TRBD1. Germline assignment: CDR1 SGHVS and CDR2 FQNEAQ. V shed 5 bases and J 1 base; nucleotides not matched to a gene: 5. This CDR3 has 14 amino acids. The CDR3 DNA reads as TGTGCCAGCAGCCAACGACAGGGTTCCTACGAGCAGTACTTC. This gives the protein CASSQRQGSYEQYF.

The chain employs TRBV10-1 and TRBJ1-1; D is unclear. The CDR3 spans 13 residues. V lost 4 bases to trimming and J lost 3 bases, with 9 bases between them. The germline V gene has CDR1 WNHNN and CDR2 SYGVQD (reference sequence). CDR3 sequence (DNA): TGCGCCAGCAGTGGTCCGGGGTACACTGAAGCTTTCTTT. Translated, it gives CASSGPGYTEAFF.

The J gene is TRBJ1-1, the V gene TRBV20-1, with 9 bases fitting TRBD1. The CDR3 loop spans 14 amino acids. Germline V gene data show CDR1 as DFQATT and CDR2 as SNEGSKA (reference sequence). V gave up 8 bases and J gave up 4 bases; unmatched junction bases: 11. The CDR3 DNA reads TGCAGTTCTCTTAAACAGGGGGCCCCCACTGAAGCTTTCTTT. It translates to CSSLKQGAPTEAFF.

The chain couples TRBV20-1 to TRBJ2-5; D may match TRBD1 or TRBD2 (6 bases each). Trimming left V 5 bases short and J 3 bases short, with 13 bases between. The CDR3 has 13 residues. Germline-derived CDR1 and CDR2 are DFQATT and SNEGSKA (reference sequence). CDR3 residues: CSAGPGGEETQYF. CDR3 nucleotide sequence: TGCAGTGCTGGCCCCGGGGGCGAAGAGACCCAGTACTTC.

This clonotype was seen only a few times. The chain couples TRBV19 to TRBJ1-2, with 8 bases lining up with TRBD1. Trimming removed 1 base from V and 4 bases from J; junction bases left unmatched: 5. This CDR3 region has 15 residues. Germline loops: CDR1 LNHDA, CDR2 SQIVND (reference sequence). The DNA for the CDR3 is TGTGCCAGTAGTATAGCAGGGGGCGCCCGCTATGGCTACACCTTC. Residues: CASSIAGGARYGYTF.